The 29 T cell receptor beta chains below were found in one sample sequenced in a study of regulatory T cells in long-lasting Graves disease. Building of the TCR beta libraries involved iRepertoire HTBI primers and Arm-PCR of CDR3 regions. TCRdb used MiXCR to reprocess the multiplex PCR reads, holding one entry per CDR3 protein. The sample contains 400,000 to 450,000 distinct CDR3 sequences, about 15% of which appear only once. Time point described: newly diagnosed GD, antithyroid drugs for less than 3 months. Researchers made the TCR library from RNA that was extracted from PBMCs. The sample was also linked to a second study, of T cells in Graves' hyperthyroidism and ophthalmopathy.

Sequenced material: peripheral blood mononuclear cells (PBMCs), taken at new diagnosis, from a patient treated with antithyroid drugs. The source of these receptors is a woman in her thirties with Graves disease.

The chain recombines TRBV28 with TRBJ1-1; D might be TRBD1 (5 bases). Looked up from germline, CDR1 is MDHEN and CDR2 is SYDVKM. V dropped 5 bases and J dropped 7 bases, with 11 bases sitting between them. The CDR3 contains 12 residues. The CDR3: CASSAGTLEAFF. The CDR3 region has the DNA TGTGCCAGCAGTGCCGGGACTCTTGAAGCTTTCTTT.

For this clonotype: A much larger clone is a single base away; this may be a read error. The V gene is TRBV30, the J gene TRBJ2-5, with 8 bases matching TRBD2. CDR3 length: 17 amino acids. The J segment lost 4 bases and the V segment lost 2 bases, leaving 15 bases of the junction unmatched. CDR1 is GTSNPN, CDR2 SVGIG, per germline (reference sequence). CDR3 loop: CAWSRLAIPRGGETQYF. Here the CDR3 DNA reads TGTGCCTGGAGTAGACTAGCGATTCCCAGAGGTGGAGAGACCCAGTACTTC.

This clonotype has more than one count but fewer than ten. The chain combines TRBV4-1 with TRBJ2-7; D not resolved. The CDR3 has 17 amino acids. Germline V gene sequence: CDR1 MGHRA, CDR2 YSYEKL. The V gene lost 4 bases and the J gene lost 2 bases, with 21 bases spanning the gap. The CDR3 reads CASSRAHNLFSAYEQYF. The CDR3 nucleotides are TGCGCCAGCAGCCGAGCCCACAATCTGTTTTCAGCCTACGAGCAGTACTTC.

This clonotype has more than one count but fewer than ten. The chain is built from TRBV27 and TRBJ2-3; 12 positions match TRBD2. V shed 6 bases, J shed 5 bases, and the junction held 3 bases outside the gene matches. This CDR3 has 14 amino acids. Germline V gene data show CDR1 as MNHEY and CDR2 as SMNVEV (reference sequence). This CDR3 reads CASRRGLAGDTQYF. CDR3 in DNA: TGTGCCAGCAGGCGGGGACTAGCGGGAGATACGCAGTATTTT.

At least ten counts were recorded for this clonotype. The chain uses TRBV19 and TRBJ1-2; 7 bases map to TRBD1. The length of the CDR3 is 15 residues. J was trimmed by 0 bases and V by 5 bases; bases with no gene match: 6. Germline CDR1 reads LNHDA; CDR2 reads SQIVND (reference sequence). The CDR3 DNA reads TGTGCCAGTAGTTTACAGGGGATCGCTAACTATGGCTACACCTTC. Residues: CASSLQGIANYGYTF. The whole variable domain, remainder taken from reference TRBV19 and TRBJ1-2, is DGGITQSPKYLFRKEGQNVTLSCEQNLNHDAMYWYRQDPGQGLRLIYYSQIVNDFQKGDIAEGYSVSREKKESFPLTVTSAQKNPTAFYLCASSLQGIANYGYTFGSGTRLTVV.

This clonotype occurred many times. CDR3 DNA sequence: TGTGCCAGCAGACACACTGAGGGTTACGGCTACACCTTC. Its protein is CASRHTEGYGYTF. The V gene is TRBV6-1, the J gene TRBJ1-2, with D unclear. Trimming took off 6 bases at V and 8 bases at J, with 16 bases between the two ends. Germline CDR1 reads MNHNS; CDR2 reads SASEGT. This CDR3 contains 13 residues.

CDR3 loop: CASSQEFVRAMSSYNEQFF. CDR3 in DNA: TGCGCCAGCAGCCAAGAATTTGTGAGGGCGATGAGCTCCTACAATGAGCAGTTCTTC. The chain carries TRBV4-1 and TRBJ2-1; D possibly corresponds to TRBD2 (5 bases). CDR1 is MGHRA and CDR2 is YSYEKL in the germline V gene. The V and J ends lost 0 bases and 0 bases respectively, with 18 bases between them. This CDR3 region has 19 residues.

There are a few counts of this clonotype. The chain carries TRBV6-1 and TRBJ1-2; D remains unclear. Germline V gene data show CDR1 as MNHNS and CDR2 as SASEGT. The CDR3 consists of 12 residues. V shed 11 bases and J shed 2 bases, with 12 bases lying between them. The CDR3 nucleotides are TGTGCCGCCCCCACCGGGAACTATGGCTACACCTTC. It translates to CAAPTGNYGYTF.

The chain carries TRBV5-1 and TRBJ2-1; unclear D gene. The germline V gene has CDR1 SGHRS and CDR2 YFSETQ. The CDR3 totals 15 residues. V was trimmed by 6 bases and J by 6 bases, leaving 19 bases between them. The CDR3 protein is CASTLIATGSNEQFF. The CDR3 DNA is TGCGCCAGCACCCTAATAGCAACGGGTAGCAATGAGCAGTTCTTC.

This clonotype was detected ten times or more. The chain is built from TRBV18 and TRBJ2-3, with TRBD2 identical over 13 bases. CDR1 and CDR2 from the germline V gene are KGHSH and LQKENI. CDR3 length equals 17 residues. Trimming took 4 bases from V and 2 from J; bases not matched to a gene: 6. The CDR3 DNA reads as TGTGCCAGCTCACAGGGACTAGCGGGACCATCCACAGATACGCAGTATTTT. Protein: CASSQGLAGPSTDTQYF.

This clonotype was seen only a few times. The genes are TRBV27 and TRBJ2-5; either TRBD1 or TRBD2 may supply D (5 bases each). Germline V CDR1 and CDR2: MNHEY, SMNVEV (reference sequence). This CDR3 has 12 amino acids. Trimming removed 11 bases at V and 5 bases at J, with 15 bases between. The CDR3 here is CAVGRSGETQYF. The CDR3 DNA reads as TGTGCCGTGGGGCGGTCGGGGGAGACCCAGTACTTC.

J is TRBJ1-2 and V is TRBV28; possible D gene TRBD1, 5 bases. The CDR3 spans 13 residues. Trimming took off 6 bases at V and 6 bases at J, with 14 bases between the two ends. The V gene's germline CDR1 is MDHEN and CDR2 SYDVKM. The CDR3 spells CASSPPREDGYTF. The CDR3 DNA follows: TGTGCCAGCAGCCCCCCCAGGGAGGATGGCTACACCTTC.

This clonotype was observed many times. The chain is built from TRBV20-1 and TRBJ2-7, with 12 bases aligning to TRBD2. CDR1 and CDR2 from the germline V gene are DFQATT and SNEGSKA (reference sequence). The CDR3 is 15 residues long. Trimming removed 3 bases from V and 3 bases from J; junction bases left unmatched: 6. The CDR3 loop reads CSARFGTSGYYEQYF. CDR3 nucleotide sequence: TGCAGTGCTAGGTTTGGGACTAGCGGGTACTACGAGCAGTACTTC.

This clonotype was seen many times. The chain joins TRBV2 to TRBJ2-3; 7 nucleotides line up with TRBD1. The CDR3 is 14 amino acids. V was clipped by 6 bases and J by 2 bases; unmatched bases: 5. Germline V lookup: CDR1 SNHLY, CDR2 FYNNEI. The CDR3 coding sequence is TGTGCCAGCAGCCCGGGACAGTTCACAGATACGCAGTATTTT. Its protein product is CASSPGQFTDTQYF.

The chain carries TRBV11-2 and TRBJ2-2; 12 bases align to TRBD2. With V trimmed by 4 bases and J by 3 bases, 6 bases remained unmatched. The V gene's germline CDR1 is SGHAT and CDR2 FQNNGV. The CDR3 is made up of 17 amino acids. CDR3 nucleotide sequence: TGTGCCAGCAGCTCCACTGGACTAGCGGGGTACACCGGGGAGCTGTTTTTT. Translated, it gives CASSSTGLAGYTGELFF.

This clonotype has at least ten counts. The chain combines TRBV6-2 or TRBV6-3 with TRBJ2-5, with TRBD2 matching over 8 bases. This CDR3 region has 14 residues. V shed 6 bases, J shed 5 bases, and the junction held 8 bases outside the gene matches. CDR1 is MNHEY, CDR2 SVGEGT, per germline. The CDR3 bases are TGTGCCAGCAGCAAAGCGGGAGCGAGCGAGACCCAGTACTTC. Its translation: CASSKAGASETQYF.

This chain connects TRBV6-8 to TRBJ2-3; TRBD2 matches at 10 bases. V lost 0 bases, J lost 2 bases, and 5 bases stayed unmatched. The CDR3 is made up of 17 amino acids. Germline CDR1 is MNHGY and CDR2 is SAAAGT. The CDR3 loop reads CASSYSRTSGITDTQYF. CDR3 sequence (DNA): TGTGCCAGCAGTTACTCGAGGACTAGCGGAATCACAGATACGCAGTATTTT.

This clonotype was counted ten times or more. The rearrangement joins TRBV12-3 or TRBV12-4 to TRBJ1-1; D gene uncertain. CDR3 length equals 13 residues. V was cut by 1 base and J by 5 bases, with 8 bases left in between. CDR3 sequence: CASSLGGLTEAFF. CDR3 sequence (DNA): TGTGCCAGCAGTTTAGGTGGGTTGACTGAAGCTTTCTTT.

The chain couples TRBV6-2 or TRBV6-3 to TRBJ2-2, with D possibly called TRBD1 or TRBD2 (6 bases each). Trimming left V 8 bases short and J 4 bases short, with 17 bases between. CDR1 and CDR2 from the germline V gene are MNHEY and SVGEGT. This CDR3 has 15 residues. This chain's CDR3 is CASGEDSAFTGELFF. Here the CDR3 DNA reads TGTGCCAGCGGGGAGGACAGCGCGTTCACCGGGGAGCTGTTTTTT.

The table lists this clonotype with many counts. This sequence joins TRBV7-2 and TRBJ2-1, with D maybe TRBD2 (7 bases). V lost 2 bases, J lost 8 bases, and 16 bases lay in between. Germline V lookup: CDR1 SGHTA, CDR2 FQGNSA. This CDR3 region has 15 residues. CDR3 DNA sequence: TGTGCCAGCAGCTTAATGGTTCGCGGGGGCGATGAGCAGTTCTTC. Protein product: CASSLMVRGGDEQFF.

This clonotype was detected ten times or more. The CDR3 loop is CASSFSTVPRGAFF. The CDR3 bases are TGTGCCAGCAGTTTTTCCACAGTTCCTCGGGGCGCTTTCTTT. The rearrangement uses TRBV12-3 or TRBV12-4 and TRBJ1-1, with D maybe TRBD1 (5 bases). This CDR3 spans 14 amino acids. Trimming shortened V by 3 bases and J by 11 bases, and 19 bases separated the two germline ends.

V is TRBV10-3 and J is TRBJ2-7, with D possibly TRBD1 on 6 matching bases. The CDR3 is made up of 16 amino acids. V shed 1 base and J shed 10 bases, with 23 bases lying between them. Per the germline V gene, CDR1 is ENHRY and CDR2 is SYGVKD. CDR3 DNA sequence: TGTGCCATCAGTGAGTTGAGAGGCACAGGGATATTCATACAGTACTTC. It encodes CAISELRGTGIFIQYF.

The table lists this clonotype with many counts. The V call is TRBV28, the J call TRBJ1-5, with TRBD1 matching over 10 bases. CDR3 length: 12 residues. Germline loops: CDR1 MDHEN, CDR2 SYDVKM. V lost 2 bases to trimming and J lost 14 bases; unmatched junction nucleotides: 3. CDR3 coding DNA: TGTGCCAGCAGTTTAATCGGACAGGGGGAGCATTTT. Protein sequence: CASSLIGQGEHF. The variable domain in full, with the rest retrieved from reference TRBV28 and TRBJ1-5, is DVKVTQSSRYLVKRTGEKVFLECVQDMDHENMFWYRQDPGLGLRLIYFSYDVKMKEKGDIPEGYSVSREKKERFSLILESASTNQTSMYLCASSLIGQGEHFGDGTRLSIL.

The rearrangement joins TRBV9 to TRBJ1-1; 8 bases are shared with TRBD1. V shed 3 bases and J 1 base; nucleotides not matched to a gene: 5. From germline, CDR1 is SGDLS and CDR2 YYNGEE. This CDR3 region has 15 residues. CDR3 sequence (DNA): TGTGCCAGCAGCGCGCAGGGGGCTCGGAACACTGAAGCTTTCTTT. This encodes CASSAQGARNTEAFF.

This clonotype was detected only a few times. The rearrangement joins TRBV5-1 to TRBJ1-1; 9 bases map to TRBD1. CDR3 length: 17 amino acids. Germline V gene lookup returns CDR1 SGHRS and CDR2 YFSETQ. V was pared by 0 bases and J by 5 bases, with 11 bases of the junction left unmatched. The CDR3 DNA reads TGCGCCAGCAGCTTGGCCCTGGGACAGGGTTCTTGGACTGAAGCTTTCTTT. Translating gives CASSLALGQGSWTEAFF.

The chain uses TRBV6-4 and TRBJ2-2; weak D call: TRBD2 (6 bases). CDR1 and CDR2 from the germline V gene are MRHNA and SNTAGT. Trimming pared 6 bases from V and 4 bases from J, leaving 18 bases between. The length of the CDR3 is 16 residues. The CDR3 DNA follows: TGTGCCAGCAGCGCTCGACTAGGATGGAGCACCGGGGAGCTGTTTTTT. It codes for CASSARLGWSTGELFF.

This clonotype has at least ten counts. The chain is built from TRBV2 and TRBJ2-5, with D perhaps TRBD2 (6 bases). The CDR3 extends over 14 amino acids. Trimming removed 8 bases from V and 2 bases from J, with 15 bases in between. The germline V gene has CDR1 SNHLY and CDR2 FYNNEI. The DNA for the CDR3 is TGTGCCAGCGGACTTGGCGGGGCTCAAGAGACCCAGTACTTC. As protein: CASGLGGAQETQYF.

This clonotype appeared many times. The CDR3 region is CASSKTGPVFF. The DNA for the CDR3 is TGTGCCAGCAGCAAAACAGGCCCCGTGTTCTTC. V and J are TRBV13 and TRBJ2-1; possible D gene TRBD1, 5 bases. Trimming shortened V by 5 bases and J by 15 bases, and 14 bases separated the two germline ends. CDR1 PRHDT and CDR2 FYEKMQ come from the germline V gene (reference sequence). This CDR3 spans 11 amino acids.

At least ten counts were recorded for this clonotype. V is TRBV6-1 and J is TRBJ2-7, with 7 nucleotides matching TRBD1. The CDR3 is 13 residues long. Germline V gives CDR1 MNHNS, CDR2 SASEGT. V was clipped by 2 bases and J by 3 bases; unmatched bases: 1. CDR3: CASSENRGYEQYF. The CDR3 region has the DNA TGTGCCAGCAGTGAAAACAGGGGCTACGAGCAGTACTTC.